This T cell receptor (beta chain) was identified during a study of blood T cells in healthy people across ages (dated by TCRdb to 2015 to 2017). Regarding the research as a whole: In model experiments, template switching captured roughly one uniquely barcoded TCR beta cDNA molecule for every two T cells. The study measured age-related changes in TCR beta repertoire diversity using deep sequencing normalized with unique cDNA molecular identifiers. The study analyzed two additional independent replicas of 1 million unique cDNA reads from the same blood draw for two donors, one aged 18 to 30 and one aged 80 or older. To avoid experimental bias, donors of different ages were distributed randomly across sequencing lanes. Four age groups were formed from the donors: young (average roughly 16 years), middle-aged (approximately 41), aged (62) and long-lived (82). Here is what the overall study found, with its caveats: Estimates of total diversity based on one million sequenced T cells were regarded as lower bounds and as underestimates. The percentage of naive T cells measured by flow cytometry correlated strongly with observed TCR beta diversity. The CMV infection status of donors was not known, potentially confounding age-related changes in expanded clonotypes. Compared with the aged group, more naive CD4+ T cells, fewer expanded clones and increased TCR diversity were shown by the long-lived group, suggesting age selection. Conclusive comparison of naive and antigen-experienced compartments was prevented by the profiling of bulk unsorted PBMCs. As age increased, observed TCR beta diversity per million T cells dropped in a roughly linear way, and a significant reduction was already evident by age around 41.

In the case of this clonotype: There is no known antigen for this receptor. Per-nucleotide qualities are absent, and no much larger clonotype sits a single base away.

Systemically healthy Caucasian individuals from Russia, approximately 39 in total and aged about 6 to 90 years, were included as donors. Approximately 9.3 milliliters of peripheral blood were drawn from each donor into EDTA-treated Vacutainer tubes. Ficoll-Paque density-gradient centrifugation was used to isolate PBMCs, with at least 7 million per sample. Trizol reagent was used to extract total RNA from PBMCs, with at least 6 micrograms per sample. The percentages of naive CD45RAhigh/CD27high T cells were determined by flow cytometry on a PBMC aliquot from every donor. CDR1 is given as SGHTA and CDR2 as FQGNSA, both from the germline V gene. V and J are truncated by 5 bases and 5 bases respectively, leaving an intervening sequence of 18 bases. The CDR3 covers 15 residues, taking in both the cysteine and the phenylalanine. Only the CDR3 DNA is retained, 45 bases long and in frame from the first base.

Library preparation used 5' RACE. Instrument used: Illumina HiSeq 2500. A second PCR of about 6 to 12 cycles was run with a J-beta primer mix and a sample-barcoded 5' primer. A template-switch 5' adaptor carrying 12 random nucleotides introduced a unique molecular identifier onto each TCR beta cDNA molecule. Each sample yielded at least 2.5 million CDR3-containing paired-end reads. All of the RNA was converted into first-strand cDNA using the Mint cDNA synthesis kit, with a TRBC-specific oligonucleotide serving as the primer. Following uracil-DNA glycosylase treatment, all cDNA underwent a first 18-cycle PCR with the universal primers M1SS and BC2_uni_R. The authors' analysis ran thus. Each sample was normalized by randomly selecting 1 million high-quality reads, each carrying a distinct molecular identifier. Reads with shared molecular identifiers were discarded instead of being binned into consensus sequences. CDR3 identification, clonotype clustering and error correction used MiTCR with a Q25 quality threshold and the strictest error-elimination algorithm. A nonparametric unseen species model using Euler transformation provided a lower-bound estimate of total TCR beta diversity. TCRdb itself trimmed the public reads at Q25 with fastp, ran MiXCR and retained productive beta chains. Rows are unified per CDR3 protein, each entry keeping the most common DNA and genes. For this entry, the V and J calls and clone size follow TCRdb and not the study's own pipeline. Here the sample has 580,000 or so distinct CDR3 sequences; 40% to 50% occur a single time. The top ten constitute 20% to 25% of the sample.

The chain is encoded by TRBV7-2 joined to TRBJ2-5, with the D gene too uncertain to name. Material: blood. This sequence originates from a man aged 80 or over in good health. The CDR3 has the sequence CASSRPIGSRETQYF. In nucleotides, the sequence is TGTGCCAGCAGCCGTCCCATTGGCTCGCGGGAGACCCAGTACTTC.